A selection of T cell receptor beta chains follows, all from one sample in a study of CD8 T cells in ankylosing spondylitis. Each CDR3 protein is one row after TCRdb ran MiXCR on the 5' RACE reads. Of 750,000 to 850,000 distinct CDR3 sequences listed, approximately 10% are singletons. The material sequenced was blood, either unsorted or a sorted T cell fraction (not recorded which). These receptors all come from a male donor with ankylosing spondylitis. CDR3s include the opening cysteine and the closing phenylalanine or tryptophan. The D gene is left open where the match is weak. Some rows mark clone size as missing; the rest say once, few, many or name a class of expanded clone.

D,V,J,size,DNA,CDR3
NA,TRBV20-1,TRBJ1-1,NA,TGCAGTGCTAGATTGAGTCAGTGGGGTGTGGGCACTGAAGCTTTCTTT,CSARLSQWGVGTEAFF
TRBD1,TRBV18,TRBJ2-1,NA,TGTGCCAGCTCACCTTCCGGGACAGCATCCTACAATGAGCAGTTCTTC,CASSPSGTASYNEQFF
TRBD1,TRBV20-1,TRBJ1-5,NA,TGCAGTGCTAGAAGGGGGACAGCCAATCAGCACCAGCATTTT,CSARRGTANQHQHF
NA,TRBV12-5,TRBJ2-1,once,TGTGCTAGTGGCCGGGACGGGGGCGAGCAGTTCTTC,CASGRDGGEQFF
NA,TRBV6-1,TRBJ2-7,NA,TGTGCCAGCAGCCGAACAGGTCTCTCGTTTTCTTACGAGCAGTACTTC,CASSRTGLSFSYEQYF
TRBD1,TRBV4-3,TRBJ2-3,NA,TGCGCCAGCAGCCAAACAGGGACAGGGGGCCTGAATACGCAGTATTTT,CASSQTGTGGLNTQYF
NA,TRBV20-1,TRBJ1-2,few,TGCAGTGCTACAACGGGACTCCGGACCTATGGCTACACCTTC,CSATTGLRTYGYTF
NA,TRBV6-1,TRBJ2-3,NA,TGTGCCAGCAGGGCCTCTAGAAGGAGTCAGTATTTT,CASRASRRSQYF
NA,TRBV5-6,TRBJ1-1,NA,TGTGCCAGCAGCTTAAACAGGGCGTCCCGCGAAGCTTTCTTT,CASSLNRASREAFF
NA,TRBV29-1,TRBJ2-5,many,TGCAGCGTCTTCCTAGCTAGGGGGACCCAGTACTTC,CSVFLARGTQYF
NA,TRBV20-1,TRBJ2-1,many,TGCAGTGCTAGTAAGGCGGGGATACTCTACAATGAGCAGTTCTTC,CSASKAGILYNEQFF
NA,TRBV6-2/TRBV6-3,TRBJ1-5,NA,TGTGCCAGCAGTAGACAGTTAAATCAGCCCCAGCATTTT,CASSRQLNQPQHF
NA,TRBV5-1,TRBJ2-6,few,TGCGCCAGCAGCTTGGACTCGGCGGGTACTGGGGCCAACGTCCTGACTTTC,CASSLDSAGTGANVLTF
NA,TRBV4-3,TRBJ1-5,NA,TGCGCCAGCAGCCAGAACGAAGATCAGCCCCAGCATTTT,CASSQNEDQPQHF
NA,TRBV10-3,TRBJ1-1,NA,TGTGCCATCTGGGGGGGGAACACTGAAGCTTTCTTT,CAIWGGNTEAFF
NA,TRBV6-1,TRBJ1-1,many,TGTGCCAGCAGCCGGACAGCCCCTAGGGGTGAAGCTTTCTTT,CASSRTAPRGEAFF
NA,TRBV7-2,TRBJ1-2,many,TGTGCCAGCAGATGGAAGGGAGGATCTAACTATGGCTACACCTTC,CASRWKGGSNYGYTF
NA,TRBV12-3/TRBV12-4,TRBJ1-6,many,TGTGCCAGCAGACCTCTTGGGGATTCACCCCTCCACTTT,CASRPLGDSPLHF
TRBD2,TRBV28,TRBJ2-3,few,TGTGCCAGCAGTGTGGGGGGGACTATCACAGATACGCAGTATTTT,CASSVGGTITDTQYF
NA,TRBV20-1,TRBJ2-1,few,TGCAGTGCCCCGGACAGAGCCGAGCAGTTCTTC,CSAPDRAEQFF
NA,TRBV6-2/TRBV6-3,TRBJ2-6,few,TGTGCCAGCAGCCGGTGGGCAGCGCGCTCTGGGGCCAACGTCCTGACTTTC,CASSRWAARSGANVLTF
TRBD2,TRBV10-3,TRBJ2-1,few,TGTGCCATCAGTGACCCGCGGGAGGCGGGGAATGAGCAGTTCTTC,CAISDPREAGNEQFF
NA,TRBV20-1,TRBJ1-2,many,TGCAGTGCGGGCAGTGGGGAGGCCTATGGCTACACCTTC,CSAGSGEAYGYTF
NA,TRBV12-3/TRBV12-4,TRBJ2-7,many,TGTGCCAGCAGCAAGGACGGAAACATAGGGTCCTACGAGCAGTACTTC,CASSKDGNIGSYEQYF
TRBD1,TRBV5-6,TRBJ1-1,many,TGTGCCAGCAGCTTCTCCGGGACAGGGAACACTGAAGCTTTCTTT,CASSFSGTGNTEAFF
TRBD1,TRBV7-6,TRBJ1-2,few,TGTGCCAGCAGGCCGGGGCCGGGACAGGGGCGACACATTAACTATGGCTACACCTTC,CASRPGPGQGRHINYGYTF
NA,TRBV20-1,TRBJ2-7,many,TGCAGTGCTAACGGGCAGTACGAGCAGTACTTC,CSANGQYEQYF
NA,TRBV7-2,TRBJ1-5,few,TGTGCCAGCAGCTTAGGTGGAGGGCATCAGCCCCAGCATTTT,CASSLGGGHQPQHF
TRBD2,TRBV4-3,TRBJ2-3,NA,TGCGCCAGCAGCCAAGATCGCCCAGCGGGGCAAGATACGCAGTATTTT,CASSQDRPAGQDTQYF
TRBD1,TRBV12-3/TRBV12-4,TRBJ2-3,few,TGTGCCAGCAGTTACCTAGGGGGCCCCCCCACAGATACGCAGTATTTT,CASSYLGGPPTDTQYF
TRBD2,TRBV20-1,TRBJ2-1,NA,TGCTGTGCTTCTTCACTAGCGGGGAGAAGCTCCTACAATGAGCAGTTCTTC,CCASSLAGRSSYNEQFF
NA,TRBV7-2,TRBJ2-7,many,TGTGCCAGCAGCTTAGATTACGGCGAGCAGTACTTC,CASSLDYGEQYF
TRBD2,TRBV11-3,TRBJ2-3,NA,TGTGCCAGCAGCTTCGGGACTAGCGGGAGTAATTCTCCAGATACGCAGTATTTT,CASSFGTSGSNSPDTQYF
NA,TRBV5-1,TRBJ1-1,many,TGCGCCAGCAGTTGGGGGGGAGGCACTGAAGCTTTCTTT,CASSWGGGTEAFF
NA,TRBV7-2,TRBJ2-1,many,TGTGCCAGCAGCTTAGGGGGCGACAGGAATGAGCAGTTCTTC,CASSLGGDRNEQFF
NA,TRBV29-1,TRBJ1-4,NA,TGCAGCGCTGGGACACCCGGAAATGAAAAACTGTTTTTT,CSAGTPGNEKLFF
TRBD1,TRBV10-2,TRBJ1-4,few,TGCGCCAGCATGAGACAGGGGAATGAAAAACTGTTTTTT,CASMRQGNEKLFF
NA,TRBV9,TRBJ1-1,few,TGTGCCAGCAGCCCACGAAGGGCCAGCTTCTTT,CASSPRRASFF
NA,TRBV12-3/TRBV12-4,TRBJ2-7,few,TGTGCCAGCAGTTTGATTTCCTCTCGGGACGAGCAGTACTTC,CASSLISSRDEQYF
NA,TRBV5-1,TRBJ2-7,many,TGCGCCAGCCGCGGGGATTTGTCCTACGAGCAGTACTTC,CASRGDLSYEQYF
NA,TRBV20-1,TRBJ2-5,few,TGCAGTGCTAGGCTCGGGAGTGCGGAGACCCAGTACTTC,CSARLGSAETQYF
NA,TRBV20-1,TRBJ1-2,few,TGCAGTGCTAGTGGGGACGCCCCGGGCAACTATGGCTACACCTTC,CSASGDAPGNYGYTF
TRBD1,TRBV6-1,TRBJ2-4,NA,TGTGCCAGCAGCCCCTCCCCAGGGGGCGCTTCCAAAAACATTCAGTACTTC,CASSPSPGGASKNIQYF
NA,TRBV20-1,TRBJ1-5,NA,TGCAGTGCTAGCGGGGATAAGGGACACCAGCATTTT,CSASGDKGHQHF
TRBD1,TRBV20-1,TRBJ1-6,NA,TGCAGTGCTAACAGGGAGGGGGCGGGTAGCTCACCCCTCCACTTT,CSANREGAGSSPLHF
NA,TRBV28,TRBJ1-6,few,TGTGCCAGCAGTTTGATCAGATCTCCCCAACATTCACCCCTCCACTTT,CASSLIRSPQHSPLHF
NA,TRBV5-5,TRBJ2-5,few,TGTGCCAGCAGCTTATTACCGGGACTCCAAGAGACCCAGTACTTC,CASSLLPGLQETQYF
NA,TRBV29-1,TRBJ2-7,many,TGCAGCGTTCTCCCAGACAGGTTCTACGAGCAGTACTTC,CSVLPDRFYEQYF
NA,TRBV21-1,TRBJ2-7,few,TGTGCCAGCAGGGCCGACGGTCTATGCTACGAGCAGTACTTC,CASRADGLCYEQYF